The clone carrying this TCR beta chain was detected once. The antigen remains undetermined. CDR3 length equals 16 residues. CDR1 is GTSNPN and CDR2 is SVGIG in the germline V gene (reference sequence). V lost 1 base to trimming and J lost 3 bases, with 16 bases between them. The data originate from a study of OX40 agonist ivuxolimab in advanced cancers. Study background: The dose-escalation cohort had hepatocellular carcinoma, melanoma, renal cell or head and neck cancer. General observations from the study: There were, on average, more expanded clones in CD8+ T cells than in CD4+.

People who had autoimmune disease history or systemic immunosuppression were excluded. Collection of blood occurred at baseline, at cycle 4 day 1, and at cycle 7 day 1. Profiling relied on immunoSEQ multiplex PCR, and the TCRdb table lists in-frame clones only, not all of them. In the table there are tens of thousands of clones, more than 80% of which are singletons. The receptor comes from an adult with an advanced solid tumor such as melanoma, head and neck, liver or kidney cancer. The sample in question was CD4+ or CD8+ T cells sorted from blood, obtained in a trial of the OX40 agonist ivuxolimab. This chain connects TRBV30 to TRBJ1-5, with D possibly TRBD1 on 5 matching bases. DNA of the CDR3: TGTGCCTGGAGTGCATCAGGGCAGGTTAACAATCAGCCCCAGCATTTT. Translation: CAWSASGQVNNQPQHF.